This entry features one T cell receptor (beta chain) sequence. The sample belongs to a study of CD8 T cells in Susac syndrome. The multiple sclerosis controls, all treatment-naive patients, had relapsing-remitting disease that was stable or active. The CDR3 runs 13 residues. The germline V and J ends were trimmed by 3 bases and 8 bases, with 16 bases remaining between them. The germline CDR1 and CDR2 sequences are SQVTM and ANQGSEA. Roughly 0.45 to 1 ug RNA was reverse transcribed with random hexamers. TCRdb re-called the immunoSEQ multiplex PCR reads through MiXCR, storing one row per CDR3 protein. The data show under 85,000 distinct CDR3 sequences, about 94% seen once.

The sequenced sample consisted of CD8+ T cells from PBMCs. The sequence was obtained from a human donor with multiple sclerosis. J is TRBJ1-2 and V is TRBV29-1; D is unclear. The CDR3 DNA reads TGCAGCGTTGACCCTGCCGACCTTATCGGCTACACCTTC. It specifies CSVDPADLIGYTF. Drawing the rest from reference TRBV29-1 and TRBJ1-2, the complete variable domain is SAVISQKPSRDICQRGTSLTIQCQVDSQVTMMFWYRQQPGQSLTLIATANQGSEATYESGFVIDKFPISRPNLTFSTLTVSNMSPEDSSIYLCSVDPADLIGYTFGSGTRLTVV.